Shown below are 19 T cell receptor beta chains from a single sample sequenced in a study of T cells in Graves' hyperthyroidism and ophthalmopathy. The TCR beta CDR3 regions underwent amplification using RNA transcripts as the source. TCR CDR3 regions were first amplified by RT-PCR with HTBI primers. Each CDR3 protein gets one entry after TCRdb re-called the multiplex PCR reads with MiXCR. The sample contains roughly 710,000 distinct CDR3 sequences, approximately 40% of which appear only once. Sequencing was done on a sample of blood. The receptors were sampled from a woman in her thirties or forties with Graves' hyperthyroidism.

This clonotype showed up many times. The V call is TRBV10-3, the J call TRBJ2-7; D possibly corresponds to TRBD2 (6 bases). The CDR3 is 14 residues long. CDR1 is ENHRY and CDR2 is SYGVKD in the germline V gene. V dropped 6 bases and J dropped 3 bases, with 15 bases sitting between them. For the CDR3, the DNA is TGTGCCATCAGCCAAGCGGGCCTCTACTACGAGCAGTACTTC. It translates to CAISQAGLYYEQYF.

V is TRBV7-2 and J is TRBJ1-1; 9 bases align to TRBD1. Germline CDR1 SGHTA, CDR2 FQGNSA. CDR3 length: 15 residues. Trimming cost V 6 bases and J 4 bases; bases outside gene matches: 9. The CDR3 loop is CASSSGQGGRTEAFF. CDR3 nucleotides: TGTGCCAGCAGTTCGGGACAGGGAGGTCGCACTGAAGCTTTCTTT. The whole variable domain, filled in from reference TRBV7-2 and TRBJ1-1, reads GAGVSQSPSNKVTEKGKDVELRCDPISGHTALYWYRQSLGQGLEFLIYFQGNSAPDKSGLPSDRFSAERTGGSVSTLTIQRTQQEDSAVYLCASSSGQGGRTEAFFGQGTRLTVV.

Details on this clonotype: The junction and the germline gene differ at one end; a read error may be behind it. The V call is TRBV19, the J call TRBJ1-3; D is uncertain. Germline CDR1 reads LNHDA; CDR2 reads SQIVND (reference sequence). The CDR3 sequence is 13 residues long. The CDR3 DNA follows: TGTGCCAGTAGTGGGAGCTCTGGAGACACCATATATTTT. Translating it yields CASSGSSGDTIYF.

A few counts support this clonotype. The gene calls are TRBV7-9 and TRBJ2-2; 8 bases match TRBD1. Per germline, CDR1 SEHNR and CDR2 FQNEAQ (reference sequence). V lost 6 bases to trimming and J lost 12 bases; unmatched junction nucleotides: 6. The CDR3 totals 12 residues. The CDR3 region is CASRERTGKLFF. CDR3 nucleotide sequence: TGTGCCAGCAGGGAGAGGACAGGGAAGCTGTTTTTT. Together with reference TRBV7-9 and TRBJ2-2, the CDR3 gives the full variable domain: DTGVSQNPRHKITKRGQNVTFRCDPISEHNRLYWYRQTLGQGPEFLTYFQNEAQLEKSRLLSDRFSAERPKGSFSTLEIQRTEQGDSAMYLCASRERTGKLFFGEGSRLTVL.

This clonotype appeared a few times. The chain carries TRBV7-2 and TRBJ1-1, with D possibly matching TRBD1 (5 bases). CDR3 size: 13 residues. Trimming stripped 8 bases from V and 5 bases from J, with 15 bases between. The V gene's germline CDR1 is SGHTA and CDR2 FQGNSA. CDR3 in amino acids: CASLLTGATEAFF. In DNA form, the CDR3 reads TGTGCCAGCCTATTAACCGGGGCGACTGAAGCTTTCTTT.

The rearrangement joins TRBV19 to TRBJ1-2; 12 bases are shared with TRBD1. V lost 2 bases and J lost 4; bases outside the gene matches: 8. The CDR3 sequence is 17 residues long. Germline CDR1 is LNHDA and CDR2 is SQIVND (reference sequence). This CDR3 reads CASSIWGTGGAGYGYTF. CDR3 DNA sequence: TGTGCCAGTAGTATATGGGGGACAGGGGGCGCTGGCTATGGCTACACCTTC.

This clonotype has ten or more counts. The J gene is TRBJ2-7, the V gene TRBV7-9; 9 bases fit TRBD1. The germline CDR1 and CDR2 sequences are SEHNR and FQNEAQ (reference sequence). This CDR3 comprises 12 residues. V lost 6 bases to trimming and J lost 5 bases; unmatched junction nucleotides: 2. CDR3 DNA: TGTGCCAGCAGGGACAGGGGCCACGAGCAGTACTTC. Translated, it gives CASRDRGHEQYF.

This clonotype has ten or more counts. The chain links TRBV7-8 to TRBJ1-1; TRBD1 is a possible D gene (5 bases). Per the germline V gene, CDR1 is SGHVS and CDR2 is FQNEAQ. CDR3 length: 14 amino acids. Trimming pared 2 bases from V and 2 bases from J, leaving 9 bases between. CDR3 nucleotide sequence: TGTGCCAGCAGCTTAAGGACACTTAACACTGAAGCTTTCTTT. Its protein product is CASSLRTLNTEAFF.

This clonotype was observed many times. The V gene is TRBV2, the J gene TRBJ2-2; 7 nucleotides agree with TRBD1. CDR1 is SNHLY, CDR2 FYNNEI, per germline. This CDR3 has 13 amino acids. V gave up 4 bases and J gave up 6 bases; unmatched junction bases: 2. The CDR3 sequence is CASSATGAGELFF. The DNA for the CDR3 is TGTGCCAGCAGTGCAACAGGGGCCGGGGAGCTGTTTTTT.

The chain has TRBV12-3 or TRBV12-4 and TRBJ2-2; TRBD2 is a possible D gene (6 bases). Trimming took off 7 bases at V and 0 bases at J, with 15 bases between the two ends. The CDR3 totals 16 residues. The CDR3 nucleotides read TGTGCCAGCAACCCCCTAGCGAGGCCGAACACCGGGGAGCTGTTTTTT. Residues: CASNPLARPNTGELFF.

About this clonotype itself: This may come from a read error, since a much larger clone is one base off. The CDR3 nucleotides are TGCAGTGCCTCGCCAGGGTTCCACGGGCAGTACTTC. It is translated as CSASPGFHGQYF. The chain couples TRBV20-1 to TRBJ2-7, with D tentatively TRBD1 (5 bases). The length of the CDR3 is 12 residues. CDR1 is DFQATT, CDR2 SNEGSKA, per germline (reference sequence). Deletions cut 6 bases from V and 9 bases from J, with 18 bases between.

This clonotype showed up just a few times. The rearrangement links TRBV9 to TRBJ1-6; 7 nucleotides line up with TRBD1. Germline loops: CDR1 SGDLS, CDR2 YYNGEE. The CDR3 is 14 amino acids. With 0 bases clipped from V and 9 bases from J, the junction kept 3 bases outside the gene matches. The CDR3 DNA follows: TGTGCCAGCAGCGTAGCTTCAGGGGGTTCACCCCTCCACTTT. It yields the protein CASSVASGGSPLHF. Based on the CDR3 plus reference TRBV9 and TRBJ1-6, the full variable domain is DSGVTQTPKHLITATGQRVTLRCSPRSGDLSVYWYQQSLDQGLQFLIQYYNGEERAKGNILERFSAQQFPDLHSELNLSSLELGDSALYFCASSVASGGSPLHFGNGTRLTVT.

CDR3 amino acids: CASSEWGRNQPQHF. The DNA of the CDR3 is TGTGCCAGCAGTGAGTGGGGACGGAATCAGCCCCAGCATTTT. The V gene is TRBV2, the J gene TRBJ1-5, with a tentative D call TRBD1 (5 bases). The V end lost 3 bases, the J end lost 4 bases, and 10 bases lay between the germline ends. This CDR3 has 14 amino acids. CDR1 is SNHLY, CDR2 FYNNEI, per germline.

A note on this clonotype: One end of the junction is discordant with germline, which a read error may explain. CDR3 bases: TGCAGTGCTTCAGATGGGGCCGTGTTT. Translating gives CSASDGAVF. The V call is TRBV20-1, the J call TRBJ1-1; D may be TRBD1 (5 bases). The CDR3 is 9 amino acids. Germline-derived CDR1 and CDR2 are DFQATT and SNEGSKA (reference sequence).

This chain connects TRBV10-2 to TRBJ2-5, with TRBD2 matching 8 bases. The CDR3 is 14 amino acids. Losses at the gene ends were 0 bases for V and 5 bases for J; bases not matched to a gene: 2. Germline assignment: CDR1 WSHSY and CDR2 SAAADI. The CDR3 bases are TGCGCCAGCAGTGAGTCCACTAGCGGCGAGACCCAGTACTTC. Its protein product is CASSESTSGETQYF.

Many counts were recorded for this clonotype. The chain uses TRBV6-5 and TRBJ2-7; D may be TRBD2 (6 bases). The CDR3 totals 11 residues. V dropped 5 bases and J dropped 6 bases, with 8 bases sitting between them. Per germline, CDR1 MNHEY and CDR2 SVGAGI. CDR3 nucleotide sequence: TGTGCCAGCAGTACGCGGGGCGAGCAGTACTTC. This codes for CASSTRGEQYF.

This clonotype showed up many times. The CDR3 nucleotides read TGTGCCAGCAGCTTTTCCGGCAGTACCAATTCACCCCTCCACTTT. Translating it yields CASSFSGSTNSPLHF. The chain recombines TRBV7-2 with TRBJ1-6; D gene unclear. Per germline, CDR1 SGHTA and CDR2 FQGNSA. The V gene lost 3 bases and the J gene lost 7 bases, with 13 bases spanning the gap. This CDR3 has 15 residues.

At least ten counts were recorded for this clonotype. The J gene is TRBJ1-5, the V gene TRBV20-1; weak D call: TRBD1 (5 bases). Germline lookup yields CDR1 DFQATT and CDR2 SNEGSKA (reference sequence). Trimming left V 6 bases short and J 6 bases short, with 15 bases between. CDR3 length: 13 amino acids. The DNA of the CDR3 is TGCAGTGCAAGCAGGGAGGGCGGTCAGCCCCAGCATTTT. Translating it yields CSASREGGQPQHF.

This clonotype has ten or more counts. J is TRBJ2-7 and V is TRBV29-1, with D unresolved. Between the trimmed V and J ends, which lost 4 bases and 3 bases, there was a span of 10 bases. CDR1 is SQVTM and CDR2 is ANQGSEA in the germline V gene. The CDR3 loop spans 12 amino acids. DNA of the CDR3: TGCAGCGTTGCTAGGAACGACTACGAGCAGTACTTC. This gives the protein CSVARNDYEQYF.